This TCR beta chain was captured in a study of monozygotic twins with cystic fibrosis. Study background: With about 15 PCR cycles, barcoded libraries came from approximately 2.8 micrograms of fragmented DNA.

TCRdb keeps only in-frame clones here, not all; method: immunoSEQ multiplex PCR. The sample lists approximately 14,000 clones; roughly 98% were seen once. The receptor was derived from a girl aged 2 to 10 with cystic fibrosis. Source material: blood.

The CDR3: CASSLGSGGNQPQHF. CDR3 in DNA: TGTGCCAGCAGTTTAGGTTCAGGGGGCAATCAGCCCCAGCATTTT. The chain couples TRBV27 to TRBJ1-5; D might be TRBD1 (6 bases). Per the germline V gene, CDR1 is MNHEY and CDR2 is SMNVEV (reference sequence). This CDR3 is built from 15 residues. Between the trimmed V and J ends, which lost 2 bases and 2 bases, there was a span of 10 bases.